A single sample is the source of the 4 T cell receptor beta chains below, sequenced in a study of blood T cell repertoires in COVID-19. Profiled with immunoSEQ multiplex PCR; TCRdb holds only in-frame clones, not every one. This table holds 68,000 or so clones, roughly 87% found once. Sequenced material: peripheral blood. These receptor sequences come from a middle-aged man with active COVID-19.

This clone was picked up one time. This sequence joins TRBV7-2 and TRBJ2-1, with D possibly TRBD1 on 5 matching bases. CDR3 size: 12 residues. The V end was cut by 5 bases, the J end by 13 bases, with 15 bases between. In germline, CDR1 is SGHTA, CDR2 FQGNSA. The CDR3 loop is CASSPPVGPQFF. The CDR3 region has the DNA TGTGCCAGCAGCCCCCCAGTGGGGCCCCAGTTCTTC.

CDR3 in amino acids: CASSISSYNEQFF. The CDR3 DNA reads TGTGCCAGCAGTATTAGCTCCTACAATGAGCAGTTCTTC. J is TRBJ2-1 and V is TRBV12-3 or TRBV12-4; no clear D. The length of the CDR3 is 13 residues. V was cut by 5 bases and J by 0 bases, with 5 bases left in between.

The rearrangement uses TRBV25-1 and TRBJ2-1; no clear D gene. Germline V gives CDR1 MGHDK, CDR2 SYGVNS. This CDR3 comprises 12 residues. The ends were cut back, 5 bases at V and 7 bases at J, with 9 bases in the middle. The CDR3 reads CASSYSGNEQFF. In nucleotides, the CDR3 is TGTGCCAGCAGTTACTCAGGTAATGAGCAGTTCTTC.

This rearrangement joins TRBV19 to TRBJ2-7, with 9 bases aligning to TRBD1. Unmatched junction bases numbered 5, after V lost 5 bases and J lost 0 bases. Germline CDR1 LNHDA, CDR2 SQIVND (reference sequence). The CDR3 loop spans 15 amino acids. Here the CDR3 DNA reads TGTGCCAGTAGTCCCGGGACAGGGATCTCCTACGAGCAGTACTTC. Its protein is CASSPGTGISYEQYF. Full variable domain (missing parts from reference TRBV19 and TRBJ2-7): DGGITQSPKYLFRKEGQNVTLSCEQNLNHDAMYWYRQDPGQGLRLIYYSQIVNDFQKGDIAEGYSVSREKKESFPLTVTSAQKNPTAFYLCASSPGTGISYEQYFGPGTRLTVT.